This T cell receptor beta chain was captured by sequencing in a study of blood T cell repertoires in COVID-19. Study information: COVID-19 samples, acute and convalescent, were from the United States, Italy and Spain. The cDNA or gDNA used as material had been derived from T cells, B-cell-depleted T cells, or PBMCs.

Per the original methods: From reference gene primer amplification, estimates of nucleated cell counts were derived. Only in-frame clones appear in the TCRdb table, and some are missing; sequencing was by immunoSEQ multiplex PCR. For V, J and clone size, that table is used; D and trimming come from the DNA. Of around 140,000 clones listed, 85% to 90% are singletons. This sequence was found in a woman aged 55-69 years with acute or convalescent COVID-19. The sample consisted of peripheral blood.

The CDR3 region has the DNA TGTGCCAGCAGCCAAGATCTCATGACAGGGGGCAGGACAGATACGCAGTATTTT. Protein product: CASSQDLMTGGRTDTQYF. The genes are TRBV4-2 and TRBJ2-3, with 10 bases that match TRBD1. This CDR3 is built from 18 residues. J lost 3 bases, V lost 0 bases, and 9 bases had no gene match. In germline, CDR1 is LGHNA, CDR2 YNFKEQ.